The rows below give T cell receptor beta chains drawn from one sample of a study of blood T cell repertoires in COVID-19. Here immunoSEQ multiplex PCR was the method, and the copy in TCRdb shows in-frame clones only, minus some. The profile shows about 48,000 clones, around 85% of them singletons. Sequencing used peripheral blood. The receptors stem from an older woman with acute or convalescent COVID-19. The CDR3 runs from the conserved cysteine through the conserved F or W. The D gene is left open where the match is weak. Clone sizes are given selectively: once, few, many, or a class where the clone is expanded.

CDR3nt,CDR3aa,d_gene,j_gene,v_gene,abundance
TGTGCCAGCAGTACCCGGGTTGGGAATCAGCCCCAGCATTTT,CASSTRVGNQPQHF,-,TRBJ1-5,TRBV28,-
TGTGCCAGCAGAGGACAGGGATTAACAGATACGCAGTATTTT,CASRGQGLTDTQYF,TRBD1,TRBJ2-3,TRBV6-5,-
TGTGCCAGTAGTCCAGCCGGGTTGGTCTCGGGTCAGCCCCAGCATTTT,CASSPAGLVSGQPQHF,-,TRBJ1-5,TRBV19,-
TGCAGTGCTAGTAGTGGTAGCCCTTGGTTCAATGAGCAGTTCTTC,CSASSGSPWFNEQFF,-,TRBJ2-1,TRBV20-1,-
TGTGCCAGCAGCCACAGGCAGAACACCGGGGAGCTGTTTTTT,CASSHRQNTGELFF,-,TRBJ2-2,TRBV6-5,-
TGTGCCAGCAGCTTAGACCAGGGCACTGAAGCTTTCTTT,CASSLDQGTEAFF,-,TRBJ1-1,TRBV7-8,-
TGTGCCACCAGCAGATTAGGGCAGGGGAGGGACACTGAAGCTTTCTTT,CATSRLGQGRDTEAFF,-,TRBJ1-1,TRBV15,-
TGTGCCAGCAGCTTAACCGCCGGGACAGCTAACATTCAGTACTTC,CASSLTAGTANIQYF,TRBD1,TRBJ2-4,TRBV7-3,-
TGTGCCAGCAGTCGTAGCGGGGGGGCTACAGATACGCAGTATTTT,CASSRSGGATDTQYF,TRBD2,TRBJ2-3,TRBV7-3,few
TGTGCCAGCAGCTTGGCCGAGGGGAACACTGAAGCTTTCTTT,CASSLAEGNTEAFF,-,TRBJ1-1,TRBV5-5,-
TGTGCCAGCACCCCAGGACTAGCGGGAGTAGGTGAGCAGTTCTTC,CASTPGLAGVGEQFF,TRBD2,TRBJ2-1,TRBV6-5,-
TGTGCCAGCAGCTTAAGGCAGGGGGCATGGTACAATGAGCAGTTCTTC,CASSLRQGAWYNEQFF,TRBD1,TRBJ2-1,TRBV5-4,-
TGTGCCAGCAGCTTATTAGTGGAAGCTTTCTTT,CASSLLVEAFF,-,TRBJ1-1,TRBV7-2,-
TGTGCCAGCAGCCGACAGGGGCAGGGCTACACCTTC,CASSRQGQGYTF,TRBD1,TRBJ1-2,TRBV6-5,once
TGTGCCAGCAGTTTGGAACGGGACTATGGCTACACCTTC,CASSLERDYGYTF,-,TRBJ1-2,TRBV27,-
TGTGCCAGCAGTTTCATCCGCACAGATACGCAGTATTTT,CASSFIRTDTQYF,-,TRBJ2-3,TRBV12-3/TRBV12-4,-
TGTGCCACAAGCGGGAGGAGGGCCGGGGAGCTGTTTTTT,CATSGRRAGELFF,TRBD2,TRBJ2-2,TRBV7-9,-
TGTGCCAGCAGCTTGACAGATCCGTGGGATACGCAGTATTTT,CASSLTDPWDTQYF,-,TRBJ2-3,TRBV9,few
TGTGCCAGCAGCTTAGCGTCCCGGAGCTCCTATAATTCACCCCTCCACTTT,CASSLASRSSYNSPLHF,-,TRBJ1-6,TRBV7-6,-
TGTGCCTGGAGTCTGGGGAGAAACTACGAGCAGTACTTC,CAWSLGRNYEQYF,-,TRBJ2-7,TRBV30,once
TGTGCCAGCAGGGCAGGGGATCCGAACCTCTACGAGCAGTACTTC,CASRAGDPNLYEQYF,-,TRBJ2-7,TRBV21-1,-
TGTGCCAGCAGTTTCTGGACAGACGGCACTGAAGCTTTCTTT,CASSFWTDGTEAFF,-,TRBJ1-1,TRBV2,-
TGTGCCAGCAGCCTAGCGACCTATGGCTACACTTTC,CASSLATYGYTF,-,TRBJ1-2,TRBV14,-
TGTGCCAGCACCGCACAGGGGTATCAGCCCCAGCATTTT,CASTAQGYQPQHF,TRBD1,TRBJ1-5,TRBV12-3/TRBV12-4,once
TGTGCCAGCAGCTTTCCCTCGGGGGGCGATGCGAACACCGGGGAGCTGTTTTTT,CASSFPSGGDANTGELFF,-,TRBJ2-2,TRBV13,-
TGTGCCAGCATCCCACGGGGCGGGGTAGCGGGAGCACACGAGCAGTACTTC,CASIPRGGVAGAHEQYF,TRBD2,TRBJ2-7,TRBV6-2/TRBV6-3,-
TGTGCCAGCAGCTTAAATCGACAGCCTAATGAAAAACTGTTTTTT,CASSLNRQPNEKLFF,-,TRBJ1-4,TRBV7-3,-
TGTGCCAGCAGCCCTCGACAGGGGTACTATGGCTACACCTTC,CASSPRQGYYGYTF,TRBD1,TRBJ1-2,TRBV14,few
TGCGCCAGCAGCCGGAGCGGACAGGGGGCGCAGTCACCCCTCCACTTT,CASSRSGQGAQSPLHF,TRBD1,TRBJ1-6,TRBV4-3,medium-sized
TGTGCCATCCTGCATGACAGAGCAAATTCACCCCTCCACTTT,CAILHDRANSPLHF,-,TRBJ1-6,TRBV2,-
TGTGCCAGCAGTTTATTGACTAACTGGTTGCAGTTCTTC,CASSLLTNWLQFF,-,TRBJ2-1,TRBV27,-
TGTGCCAGCAGTTCCTTGGGGGGCACTGAAGCTTTCTTT,CASSSLGGTEAFF,-,TRBJ1-1,TRBV6-5,-
TGTGCCAGCAGCTCGGGGACTAGCGGGCCATACAATGAGCAGTTCTTC,CASSSGTSGPYNEQFF,TRBD2,TRBJ2-1,TRBV7-2,-
TGTGCCACCAGCAGGGACAGGGGGAACGAAAACATTCAGTACTTC,CATSRDRGNENIQYF,TRBD1,TRBJ2-4,TRBV15,-
TGCGCCAGCAGCTTAGGAGGGAGCCAAGAGACCCAGTACTTC,CASSLGGSQETQYF,-,TRBJ2-5,TRBV5-1,-
TGTGCCAGCAGCTCACAGGGGGGCTACGAGCAGTACTTC,CASSSQGGYEQYF,TRBD1,TRBJ2-7,TRBV7-9,-
TGTGCCAGCAGCAGACAGGGGGGCATCCAAGAGACCCAGTACTTC,CASSRQGGIQETQYF,TRBD1,TRBJ2-5,TRBV7-9,-
TGTGCCAGCAGCTTGGTCGGGATCTTC,CASSLVGIF,-,TRBJ2-7,TRBV5-8,-
TGTGCCAGCAGCTCACGGGTCTACCTACCCCTCCACTTT,CASSSRVYLPLHF,-,TRBJ1-6,TRBV7-9,once
TGTGCCAGCAGTTATTATAGCAATCAGCCCCAGCATTTT,CASSYYSNQPQHF,-,TRBJ1-5,TRBV6-2/TRBV6-3,-
TGCGCCAGCAGCTTGCGGACAGGGTCCTACGAGCAGTACTTC,CASSLRTGSYEQYF,TRBD1,TRBJ2-7,TRBV5-1,-
TGCGCCAGCAGGCGAGCGGGAGAGACAGATACGCAGTATTTT,CASRRAGETDTQYF,TRBD2,TRBJ2-3,TRBV5-1,-
TGTGCCAGCTCACCCCGCCCAGCGGGAGCCGGAACAGATACGCAGTATTTT,CASSPRPAGAGTDTQYF,TRBD2,TRBJ2-3,TRBV18,-
TGTGCCAGCTCACCAGGGACAGCATATCTCTTGCCAGGCTACACCTTC,CASSPGTAYLLPGYTF,TRBD1,TRBJ1-2,TRBV18,once
TGTGCCAGCAGTCACGGACTAGCTGGTGCCTACGAGCAGTACTTC,CASSHGLAGAYEQYF,TRBD2,TRBJ2-7,TRBV27,-
TGTGCCAGCAGCCCTACTCGGTTCAATTCACCCCTCCACTTT,CASSPTRFNSPLHF,-,TRBJ1-6,TRBV7-8,-
TGTGCCAGCAGCGCCCGGACAGGAGCTAACTATGGCTACACCTTC,CASSARTGANYGYTF,TRBD1,TRBJ1-2,TRBV9,-
TGTGCCAGTCGCGGGACTCCCGCGGGGGGTGAGCAGTTCTTC,CASRGTPAGGEQFF,TRBD2,TRBJ2-1,TRBV19,few
TGTGCCAGCAGCCAAGTCCTAGCGGACTCCTACGAGCAGTACTTC,CASSQVLADSYEQYF,TRBD2,TRBJ2-7,TRBV3-1/TRBV3-2,once
TGTGCCAGCAGTGCAGGGCGCTCCTACAATGAGCAGTTCTTC,CASSAGRSYNEQFF,-,TRBJ2-1,TRBV2,-
TGCAGCGCCGGAACTGGGGGGGTGACTGAAGCTTTCTTT,CSAGTGGVTEAFF,-,TRBJ1-1,TRBV29-1,-
TGTGCCAGCAGTCTGGGGACTTTAAACTACGAGCAGTACTTC,CASSLGTLNYEQYF,-,TRBJ2-7,TRBV2,few
TGTGCTAGTGGTTACGACAGCTCACCCCTCCACTTT,CASGYDSSPLHF,-,TRBJ1-6,TRBV12-5,-
TGTGCCAGCAGTGATCGACTAGCGACGGAGACCCAGTACTTC,CASSDRLATETQYF,TRBD2,TRBJ2-5,TRBV6-1,-
TGTGCCAGCAGCTTGGGGACGAAACAGGGGCGTTCGTTAGAGCAGTACTTC,CASSLGTKQGRSLEQYF,TRBD1,TRBJ2-7,TRBV5-6,-